The subject of this entry is one T cell receptor beta chain. This sample was included in a study of blood T cell repertoires in COVID-19. Overall study: The origin of the acute and convalescent COVID-19 samples was the United States, Italy and Spain.

The ends lost 0 bases at V and 6 bases at J; junction bases unmatched: 12. CDR3 length: 16 amino acids. Looked up from germline, CDR1 is SGDLS and CDR2 is YYNGEE. Original processing methods: For nucleated cells, counts were estimated from reference gene primer amplification. Only in-frame clones appear in the TCRdb table, and some are missing; sequencing was by immunoSEQ multiplex PCR. That table furnishes V, J and clone size, whereas the DNA furnished D and trimming. Among 180,000 or so clones listed, 84% were seen once. The TCR sequence derives from a man between 35 and 55 years old who had recovered from COVID-19. This rearrangement joins TRBV9 to TRBJ2-7; TRBD1 matches at 7 bases. Source material: peripheral blood. The CDR3 here is CASSVGSGQPPGEQYF. Written as DNA, the CDR3 is TGTGCCAGCAGCGTAGGTTCGGGACAGCCCCCCGGCGAGCAGTACTTC.